The sample holds a few counts of the clone carrying this TCR beta chain. The antigen is not known. The TCR beta library used iRepertoire HTBI primers with Arm-PCR amplification of CDR3. A single record per CDR3 protein comes from TCRdb applying MiXCR to the multiplex PCR reads. This sample carries around 480,000 distinct CDR3 sequences, around 16% of them seen once, and the ten largest clones take roughly 25%. Time point here: newly diagnosed GD, antithyroid drugs for less than 3 months. PBMC RNA was the source of the TCR library. This record comes from a study of regulatory T cells in long-lasting Graves disease. Study-level findings and limits: Those with persistent disease had in common more public clonotypes (about 2,500) than new patients (approximately 1,000).

Germline CDR1 reads DFQATT; CDR2 reads SNEGSKA (reference sequence). CDR3 length equals 15 residues. V gave up 5 bases and J gave up 0 bases; unmatched junction bases: 7. The same specimen was also included in a second study, on T cells in Graves' hyperthyroidism and ophthalmopathy. As reported in that work: Graves' hyperthyroidism is called stable when ophthalmopathy does not progress within 18 months. Model predictions of ophthalmopathy came a median around 6.5 months before onset.

The chain has TRBV20-1 and TRBJ1-3; 7 bases are shared with TRBD1. The source of this sequence is a woman aged 35 to 60 with Graves disease. Here the sequenced sample was peripheral blood mononuclear cells (PBMCs), taken at new diagnosis, from a patient treated with antithyroid drugs. Written as DNA, the CDR3 is TGCAGTGCTGCGACAGGGAGACGCTCTGGAAACACCATATATTTT. This gives the protein CSAATGRRSGNTIYF.